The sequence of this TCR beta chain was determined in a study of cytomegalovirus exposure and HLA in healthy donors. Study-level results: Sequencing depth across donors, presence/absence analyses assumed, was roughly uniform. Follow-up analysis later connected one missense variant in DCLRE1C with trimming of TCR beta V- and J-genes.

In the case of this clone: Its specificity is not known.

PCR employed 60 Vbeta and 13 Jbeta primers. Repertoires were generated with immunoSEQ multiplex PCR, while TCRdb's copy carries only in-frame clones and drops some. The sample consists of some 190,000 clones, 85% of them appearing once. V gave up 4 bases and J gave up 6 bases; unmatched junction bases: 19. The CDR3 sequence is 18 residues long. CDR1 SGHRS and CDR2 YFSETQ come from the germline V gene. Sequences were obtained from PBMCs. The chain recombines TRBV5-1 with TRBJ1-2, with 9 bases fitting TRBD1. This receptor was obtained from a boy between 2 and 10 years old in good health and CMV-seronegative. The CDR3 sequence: CASSRVVMKQGAGNGYTF. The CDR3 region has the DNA TGCGCCAGCAGCCGCGTTGTGATGAAACAGGGGGCTGGTAATGGCTACACCTTC.